The rows below give T cell receptor beta chains drawn from one sample of a study of cytomegalovirus exposure and HLA in healthy donors. The table came from immunoSEQ multiplex PCR; TCRdb's copy has only in-frame clones and leaves some out. The sample holds some 130,000 clones, roughly 80% seen once. The specimen was PBMCs. Source of these receptors: a man aged 30-40 years in good health and CMV-seronegative. Both conserved end residues are part of each CDR3. A D gene is named only where the DNA matches it firmly. A clone size is listed for some rows: how often the clone was seen (once, few, many), or a class if it is expanded.

abundance	v_gene	d_gene	j_gene	CDR3aa	CDR3nt
-	TRBV18	TRBD2	TRBJ2-1	CASSPTTGTSGDNEQFF	TGTGCCAGCTCACCAACAACAGGGACTAGCGGAGACAATGAGCAGTTCTTC
-	TRBV27	-	TRBJ2-7	CASRGESYEQYF	TGTGCCAGCCGCGGCGAGTCCTACGAGCAGTACTTC
once	TRBV5-1	-	TRBJ1-5	CASSAGGAGSNQPQHF	TGCGCCAGCTCGGCCGGGGGGGCGGGGAGCAATCAGCCCCAGCATTTT
-	TRBV6-1	TRBD1	TRBJ1-1	CASSEMTGKAFF	TGTGCCAGCAGTGAGATGACAGGGAAGGCTTTCTTT
-	TRBV4-1	-	TRBJ1-2	CASSHSGRRGDGYTF	TGCGCCAGCAGCCATTCGGGCCGCCGGGGGGATGGCTACACCTTC
few	TRBV30	-	TRBJ1-1	CAWSVRMWGAEAFF	TGTGCCTGGAGTGTACGTATGTGGGGGGCTGAAGCTTTCTTT
once	TRBV6-5	-	TRBJ1-2	CASSDLGGGYTF	TGTGCCAGCAGCGATCTAGGGGGTGGCTACACCTTC
few	TRBV19	-	TRBJ1-5	CASSIFTANQPQHF	TGTGCCAGTAGTATCTTCACAGCAAATCAGCCCCAGCATTTT
-	TRBV2	TRBD2	TRBJ2-7	CASRELAGPFYEQYF	TGTGCCAGCAGAGAGCTAGCGGGACCCTTCTACGAGCAGTACTTC
-	TRBV6-5	-	TRBJ1-5	CASSADSENQPQHF	TGTGCCAGCAGCGCAGACAGCGAAAATCAGCCCCAGCATTTT
-	TRBV11-2	TRBD1	TRBJ1-3	CASTGTQGALSSGNTIYF	TGTGCCAGCACCGGTACACAGGGGGCCTTAAGCTCTGGAAACACCATATATTTT
few	TRBV5-1	TRBD1	TRBJ2-4	CASSLRQGADIQYF	TGCGCCAGCAGCCTAAGACAGGGGGCCGACATTCAGTACTTC
-	TRBV6-4	-	TRBJ1-4	CASSDEQTSTNEKLFF	TGTGCCAGCAGTGACGAACAGACCTCAACTAATGAAAAACTGTTTTTT
-	TRBV27	-	TRBJ1-1	CASRTRGVTRAFF	TGTGCCAGCAGGACCAGGGGCGTCACTCGAGCTTTCTTT
once	TRBV12-5	TRBD1	TRBJ2-7	CASGFDRGADEQYF	TGTGCTAGTGGTTTTGACAGGGGGGCCGACGAGCAGTACTTC
-	TRBV4-1	TRBD2	TRBJ2-5	CASSQALSLLAGKETQYF	TGCGCCAGCAGTCAAGCACTTTCGCTACTAGCGGGAAAAGAGACCCAGTACTTC
few	TRBV5-1	TRBD2	TRBJ2-1	CASSENPTSGRGEQFF	TGCGCCAGCAGCGAGAACCCGACTAGCGGGAGAGGTGAGCAGTTCTTC
few	TRBV5-1	TRBD2	TRBJ2-1	CASSLGVAGVGQNEQFF	TGCGCCAGCAGCTTGGGGGTAGCGGGAGTTGGCCAGAATGAGCAGTTCTTC
-	TRBV11-2	TRBD1	TRBJ1-1	CASSPQTGTEAFF	TGTGCCAGCAGCCCGCAGACAGGGACTGAAGCTTTCTTT
-	TRBV15	TRBD1	TRBJ2-5	CATSSADRGETQYF	TGTGCCACCAGCAGCGCGGACAGGGGGGAGACCCAGTACTTC
-	TRBV5-6	TRBD2	TRBJ2-1	CASSFSRGEVLNEQFF	TGTGCCAGCAGCTTCTCCCGGGGGGAGGTCCTCAATGAGCAGTTCTTC
-	TRBV9	TRBD1	TRBJ2-7	CASSEGTALYEQYF	TGTGCCAGCAGCGAGGGGACAGCCCTCTACGAGCAGTACTTC
-	TRBV5-1	TRBD2	TRBJ2-1	CASSPSGRDNEQFF	TGCGCCAGCAGCCCTAGCGGGAGGGACAATGAGCAGTTCTTC
-	TRBV7-3	TRBD2	TRBJ2-3	CASSRFGLREMTDTQYF	TGTGCCAGCAGCCGCTTTGGTTTGCGGGAGATGACAGATACGCAGTATTTT
-	TRBV10-3	-	TRBJ2-2	CAIKGGSDGELFF	TGTGCCATCAAAGGAGGGTCGGACGGGGAGCTGTTTTTT
-	TRBV9	TRBD2	TRBJ2-3	CASSISGSPDTQYF	TGTGCCAGCAGCATTAGCGGGAGTCCAGATACGCAGTATTTT
-	TRBV6-1	-	TRBJ2-5	CASRGADREAQYF	TGTGCCAGTCGGGGGGCAGACCGAGAGGCCCAGTACTTC
few	TRBV5-1	-	TRBJ2-1	CASSLVQGGVEQFF	TGCGCCAGCAGCTTGGTACAGGGGGGGGTTGAGCAGTTCTTC
-	TRBV7-2	-	TRBJ2-1	CASSPYGNEQFF	TGTGCCAGCAGCCCCTACGGCAATGAGCAGTTCTTC
-	TRBV29-1	TRBD2	TRBJ2-3	CSAPGTSGRPDTQYF	TGCAGCGCCCCAGGGACTAGCGGGAGGCCAGATACGCAGTATTTT
-	TRBV14	TRBD1	TRBJ2-7	CASSRRTGASGEQYF	TGTGCCAGCAGCCGGAGGACAGGGGCGTCTGGCGAGCAGTACTTC
-	TRBV23-1	TRBD1	TRBJ2-4	CASSQSDGQVDRPLAKNIQYF	TGCGCCAGCAGTCAATCTGATGGTCAAGTGGACAGGCCTCTAGCCAAAAACATTCAGTACTTC
-	TRBV19	TRBD1	TRBJ1-1	CASSISRQGRYTEAFF	TGTGCCAGTAGTATCTCCCGACAGGGTCGTTATACTGAAGCTTTCTTT
-	TRBV10-3	-	TRBJ2-7	CAISAEQGNYYGEQYF	TGTGCCATCAGTGCGGAACAGGGCAACTACTACGGGGAGCAGTACTTC
-	TRBV7-9	TRBD1	TRBJ2-7	CASRHGQGSTTMPYEYF	TGTGCCAGCAGACACGGACAGGGATCCACTACCATGCCTTATGAGTACTTC
-	TRBV27	TRBD2	TRBJ2-3	CASSFLTSGGTDTQYF	TGTGCCAGCAGTTTTCTGACTAGCGGAGGCACAGATACGCAGTATTTT
-	TRBV7-3	TRBD2	TRBJ2-3	CASSTGLAGTDTQYF	TGTGCCAGCAGCACGGGACTAGCGGGCACAGATACGCAGTATTTT
-	TRBV9	TRBD2	TRBJ2-1	CASSVAGSGSPYEQFF	TGTGCCAGCAGCGTAGCTGGTAGCGGGAGCCCTTATGAGCAGTTCTTC
few	TRBV10-1	TRBD2	TRBJ2-1	CASASGLYNEQFF	TGCGCCAGCGCTAGCGGATTATACAATGAGCAGTTCTTC
-	TRBV5-1	TRBD2	TRBJ2-1	CASSWGWSGSLSNEQFF	TGCGCCAGCAGCTGGGGCTGGAGCGGGAGTCTTTCCAATGAGCAGTTCTTC
-	TRBV5-1	TRBD2	TRBJ2-7	CASSLGLAGVTYEQYF	TGCGCCAGCAGCTTGGGACTAGCGGGCGTAACCTACGAGCAGTACTTC
-	TRBV15	TRBD1	TRBJ1-2	CATRKQGERGYTF	TGTGCCACCAGAAAGCAGGGGGAAAGGGGCTACACCTTC
-	TRBV9	TRBD2	TRBJ2-1	CASSSRGLAGAGEQFF	TGTGCCAGCAGCTCCAGAGGGCTAGCGGGAGCAGGTGAGCAGTTCTTC
-	TRBV5-4	TRBD2	TRBJ2-3	CASSLGLATSTDTQYF	TGTGCCAGCAGCTTGGGACTAGCCACTAGCACAGATACGCAGTATTTT
-	TRBV12-5	-	TRBJ1-2	CASGLAQGGYGYTF	TGTGCTAGTGGTTTGGCGCAGGGCGGCTATGGCTACACCTTC
-	TRBV18	-	TRBJ1-1	CASRSGNMNTEAFF	TGTGCCAGCCGTTCAGGGAACATGAACACTGAAGCTTTCTTT
-	TRBV6-1	TRBD1	TRBJ1-2	CASSEAGGREFRYGYTF	TGTGCCAGCAGCGAAGCAGGGGGCCGGGAGTTCCGCTATGGCTACACCTTC
-	TRBV5-6	-	TRBJ1-5	CASSLYGGDQPQHF	TGTGCCAGCAGCTTGTATGGGGGCGATCAGCCCCAGCATTTT
-	TRBV5-1	-	TRBJ2-3	CASSLVGGRATDTQYF	TGCGCCAGCAGCTTGGTTGGTGGCAGGGCCACAGATACGCAGTATTTT
-	TRBV19	TRBD1	TRBJ1-5	CASSISGGGNQPQHF	TGTGCCAGTAGTATATCAGGGGGCGGCAATCAGCCCCAGCATTTT
once	TRBV9	-	TRBJ2-5	CASSVEGGQETQYF	TGTGCCAGCAGCGTAGAAGGGGGCCAAGAGACCCAGTACTTC
-	TRBV11-2	-	TRBJ2-7	CASSLNTGISYEQYF	TGTGCCAGCAGCCTAAACACAGGTATCTCCTACGAGCAGTACTTC
-	TRBV10-3	TRBD1	TRBJ2-7	CAISGSGTGNVGEQYF	TGTGCCATCAGTGGCTCCGGGACAGGGAACGTCGGCGAGCAGTACTTC
-	TRBV30	TRBD2	TRBJ2-5	CAWSLAGGEETQYF	TGTGCCTGGAGTTTGGCGGGAGGGGAAGAGACCCAGTACTTC
once	TRBV7-2	-	TRBJ1-5	CASSRQYDQPQHF	TGTGCCAGCAGCCGACAGTATGATCAGCCCCAGCATTTT
-	TRBV19	-	TRBJ1-1	CASSMGQGGTEAFF	TGTGCCAGTAGTATGGGTCAGGGTGGAACTGAAGCTTTCTTT
-	TRBV5-1	-	TRBJ2-7	CASSPETDHYEQYF	TGCGCCAGCAGCCCCGAGACAGACCACTACGAGCAGTACTTC
-	TRBV4-1	TRBD2	TRBJ2-3	CASSPPRIAGEYTDTQYF	TGCGCCAGCAGCCCCCCACGTATAGCGGGGGAGTACACAGATACGCAGTATTTT
few	TRBV5-1	-	TRBJ2-4	CASSRVGAKNIQYF	TGCGCCAGCAGCCGGGTGGGAGCCAAAAACATTCAGTACTTC
-	TRBV7-3	-	TRBJ2-3	CASSLIPSTDTQYF	TGTGCCAGCAGCTTAATCCCAAGCACAGATACGCAGTATTTT